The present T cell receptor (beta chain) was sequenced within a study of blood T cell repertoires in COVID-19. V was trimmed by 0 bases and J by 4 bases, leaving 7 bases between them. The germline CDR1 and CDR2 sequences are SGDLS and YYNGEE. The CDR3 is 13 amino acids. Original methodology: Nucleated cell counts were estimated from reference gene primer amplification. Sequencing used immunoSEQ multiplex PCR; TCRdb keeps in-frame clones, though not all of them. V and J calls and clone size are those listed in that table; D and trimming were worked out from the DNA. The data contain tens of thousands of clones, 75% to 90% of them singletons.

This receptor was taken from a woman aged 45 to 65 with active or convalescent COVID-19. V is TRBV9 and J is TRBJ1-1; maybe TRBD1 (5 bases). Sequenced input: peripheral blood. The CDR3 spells CASSVDGGTEAFF. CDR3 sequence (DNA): TGTGCCAGCAGCGTAGACGGGGGCACTGAAGCTTTCTTT.